These 32 T cell receptor beta chains originate from one sample sequenced in a study of post-analysis software for immune sequencing data. Study-level findings and limits: Higher frequency in patients than in controls was seen for about 5 TRBV segments, with TRBV5-6, TRBV5-1 and TRBV20-1 among them.

For these TCRs, the target antigens are not known. cDNA libraries of TCR beta carried unique molecular identifiers. Via MiXCR, TCRdb re-called the PCR reads, giving one row per CDR3 protein. The sample lists hundreds of thousands of distinct CDR3 sequences, about 44% occurring once. Sequencing was done on a sample of blood. Every receptor here comes from a girl aged 5 to 17 with multiple sclerosis.

This clonotype was seen a handful of times. One end of the junction varies from germline; a read error may be responsible. V is TRBV20-1 and J is TRBJ2-5; D possibly matches TRBD1 or TRBD2 (5 bases each). CDR1 and CDR2 (germline): DFQATT, SNEGSKA (reference sequence). The CDR3 totals 15 residues. The chain's CDR3 is CSTRDHRDDQETQYF. The CDR3, as DNA: TGCAGTACTAGAGACCATCGGGACGACCAAGAGACCCAGTACTTC.

The V and J genes are TRBV10-2 and TRBJ1-1; 11 nucleotides line up with TRBD1. There are 14 residues in the CDR3. V trimming: 6 bases; J trimming: 5 bases; junction bases outside the gene matches: 5. In germline, CDR1 is WSHSY, CDR2 SAAADI. This CDR3 is CASRGTGGRTEAFF. The CDR3 region has the DNA TGCGCCAGCAGAGGGACAGGGGGGAGGACTGAAGCTTTCTTT.

The sample holds a few counts of this clonotype. The CDR3 coding sequence is TGTGCTAGTGGTTTGGTACTTGGAGACGGGCCCTACGAGCAGTACTTC. It codes for CASGLVLGDGPYEQYF. The rearrangement links TRBV12-5 to TRBJ2-7; D is undetermined. The CDR3 totals 16 residues. The germline V and J ends were trimmed by 0 bases and 2 bases, with 14 bases remaining between them. Germline loops: CDR1 LGHNT, CDR2 FRNRAP.

The CDR3 loop reads CASSPTGQGTYEQYF. The CDR3, as DNA: TGTGCCAGCAGCCCGACGGGACAGGGGACCTACGAGCAGTACTTC. The rearrangement uses TRBV4-2 and TRBJ2-7, with 10 nucleotides matching TRBD1. The V and J ends lost 4 bases and 2 bases, in that order; junction bases with no gene match: 5. Germline CDR1 LGHNA, CDR2 YNFKEQ. This CDR3 has 15 residues.

The rearrangement uses TRBV12-3 or TRBV12-4 and TRBJ2-5; 8 bases align to TRBD2. CDR3 length: 17 amino acids. With V trimmed by 3 bases and J by 5 bases, 14 bases remained unmatched. The chain's CDR3 is CASSFGLTSGREETQYF. As DNA, the CDR3 is TGTGCCAGCAGTTTCGGTCTGACAAGCGGGAGAGAGGAGACCCAGTACTTC.

CDR3 region: CASSQVGDRYEQYF. DNA for the CDR3: TGTGCCAGCAGCCAAGTCGGGGATCGGTACGAGCAGTACTTC. The chain joins TRBV3-1 to TRBJ2-4; D is perhaps TRBD2 (5 bases). The end of the DNA is better explained by TRBJ2-7, so the J call may be wrong. CDR1 LGHDT and CDR2 YNNKEL come from the germline V gene (reference sequence). This CDR3 has 14 residues.

The CDR3 spells CASSLYGDGYTF. In DNA, the CDR3 is TGTGCCAGCAGTTTATATGGGGACGGCTACACCTTC. The chain uses TRBV12-3 or TRBV12-4 and TRBJ1-2, with D possibly TRBD1 on 5 matching bases. This CDR3 has 12 residues. V lost 2 bases, J lost 8 bases, and 9 bases lay in between.

J is TRBJ1-1 and V is TRBV20-1, with 9 bases matching TRBD1. CDR1 is DFQATT and CDR2 is SNEGSKA in the germline V gene (reference sequence). V shed 3 bases and J 4 bases; nucleotides not matched to a gene: 6. The CDR3 spans 14 residues. This CDR3 reads CSARVGQGGTEAFF. The CDR3 coding sequence is TGCAGTGCTAGGGTGGGACAGGGAGGCACTGAAGCTTTCTTT.

The gene calls are TRBV6-5 and TRBJ1-2; D is unclear. Trimming cost V 3 bases and J 8 bases, with 19 bases left between them. Germline V gene lookup returns CDR1 MNHEY and CDR2 SVGAGI. The CDR3 runs to 15 residues. The CDR3 region is CASSYSAVTSMGYTF. In nucleotides, the CDR3 is TGTGCCAGCAGTTATTCAGCGGTGACCTCTATGGGCTACACCTTC.

Only a few counts were recorded for this clonotype. The rearrangement uses TRBV3-1 and TRBJ2-7; the match to TRBD1 covers 10 bases. This CDR3 spans 16 amino acids. The germline V gene has CDR1 LGHDT and CDR2 YNNKEL (reference sequence). Trimming at V came to 1 base and at J to 5 bases, leaving 8 bases not matched to a gene. CDR3 coding DNA: TGTGCCAGCAGCCAAGTCGGCGGACAGGGGGTCAACGAGCAGTACTTC. Protein: CASSQVGGQGVNEQYF.

The rearrangement joins TRBV5-5 to TRBJ1-5; a possible D gene is TRBD1 (5 bases). V was trimmed by 1 base and J by 4 bases, leaving 21 bases between them. This CDR3 is 18 amino acids long. Germline CDR1 and CDR2: SGHKS and YYEKEE (reference sequence). CDR3 residues: CASSLSQGWGVNNQPQHF. In DNA, the CDR3 is TGTGCCAGCAGCTTGTCCCAGGGCTGGGGTGTTAATAATCAGCCCCAGCATTTT.

This clonotype turned up a few times. The chain couples TRBV29-1 to TRBJ1-2; D might be TRBD1 (5 bases). Trimming shortened V by 7 bases and J by 5 bases, and 23 bases separated the two germline ends. This CDR3 is 15 amino acids long. Germline loops: CDR1 SQVTM, CDR2 ANQGSEA. The CDR3 nucleotides read TGCAGCGATGACTCACCCTTGGGGGGACGGTATGGCTACACCTTC. Protein sequence: CSDDSPLGGRYGYTF.

The V call is TRBV10-3, the J call TRBJ2-1; D perhaps matches TRBD2 (5 bases). Per the germline V gene, CDR1 is ENHRY and CDR2 is SYGVKD. Trimming removed 7 bases from V and 10 bases from J, with 14 bases in between. There are 12 residues in the CDR3. The CDR3 sequence: CAIKDSNREQFF. CDR3 nucleotides: TGTGCCATCAAGGACTCAAATAGGGAGCAGTTCTTC.

Remarks on this clonotype: A read error may be the cause here, since a much bigger clone is one base away. V usage is TRBV29-1 and J usage is TRBJ2-5; D possibly corresponds to TRBD2 (6 bases). Germline V lookup: CDR1 SQVTM, CDR2 ANQGSEA. The CDR3 loop spans 13 amino acids. Trimming took 3 bases from V and 13 from J, leaving 21 bases between them. The CDR3 DNA follows: TGCAGCGTTGAGAACACGGAGGGTACAGTGCGGTACTTC. It codes for CSVENTEGTVRYF.

This sequence joins TRBV20-1 and TRBJ2-1, with 10 positions matching TRBD1. The J call may be mistaken, given a closer DNA end match to TRBJ2-7. The CDR3 loop spans 16 amino acids. Germline loops: CDR1 DFQATT, CDR2 SNEGSKA (reference sequence). In nucleotides, the CDR3 is TGCAGTGCTAGAGATCCTAATGGACAGGGGGGCAATGAGCAGTACTTC. Its protein product is CSARDPNGQGGNEQYF.

This clonotype appeared a few times. The J gene is TRBJ2-4, the V gene TRBV12-3 or TRBV12-4; D is ambiguous. The end of the DNA aligns better with TRBJ2-7, so the J call may be wrong. The CDR3 spans 13 residues. As DNA, the CDR3 is TGTGCCAGCAGTTTCGCTATCCAAAGCGAGCAGTACTTC. It is translated as CASSFAIQSEQYF.

This clonotype has just a few counts. The rearrangement links TRBV27 to TRBJ2-2; D unclear. The germline V gene has CDR1 MNHEY and CDR2 SMNVEV (reference sequence). This CDR3 has 16 residues. Trimming took off 2 bases at V and 4 bases at J, with 14 bases between the two ends. CDR3 in DNA: TGTGCCAGCAGTTTAGTATCTAGTCCTGGCACCGGGGAGCTGTTTTTT. It translates to CASSLVSSPGTGELFF.

The chain employs TRBV25-1 and TRBJ1-5, with TRBD1 as a possible D gene (5 bases). Between the trimmed V and J ends, which lost 4 bases and 5 bases, there was a span of 15 bases. Looked up from germline, CDR1 is MGHDK and CDR2 is SYGVNS. This CDR3 spans 15 amino acids. CDR3 in amino acids: CASSAQVQTHQPQHF. DNA for the CDR3: TGTGCCAGCAGTGCACAGGTTCAGACCCATCAGCCCCAGCATTTT.

This clonotype was counted a few times. The rearrangement joins TRBV5-1 to TRBJ2-5; 8 bases are shared with TRBD1. Germline lookup yields CDR1 SGHRS and CDR2 YFSETQ. V shed 6 bases, J shed 0 bases, and the junction held 7 bases outside the gene matches. The CDR3 contains 15 residues. The CDR3, as DNA: TGCGCCAGCACAGAATGGACAGGGAACCAAGAGACCCAGTACTTC. Translated, it gives CASTEWTGNQETQYF.

The gene calls are TRBV20-1 and TRBJ2-4, with TRBD1 identical over 10 bases. The tail of the sequence fits TRBJ2-7 better, so the J call may be wrong. Per the germline V gene, CDR1 is DFQATT and CDR2 is SNEGSKA (reference sequence). The CDR3 runs 14 residues. CDR3 nucleotide sequence: TGCAGTGCGCGGGACAGGGGCCATGGGTACGAGCAGTACTTC. Translated, it gives CSARDRGHGYEQYF.

For this clonotype: One end of the junction is discordant with germline, which a read error may explain. The chain links TRBV5-1 to TRBJ2-1; 9 bases match TRBD2. The CDR3 contains 15 residues. Germline V gene lookup returns CDR1 SGHRS and CDR2 YFSETQ. The CDR3 DNA reads TGTGCCAGCTCCTCAAGCGGGGGGATATACAATGAGCAGTTCTTC. Protein sequence: CASSSSGGIYNEQFF.

The rearrangement links TRBV11-2 to TRBJ2-7, with D tentatively TRBD1 or TRBD2 (5 bases each). With 5 bases removed from V and 5 bases from J, the gap between germline ends came to 13 bases. The CDR3 runs to 13 residues. Germline CDR1 reads SGHAT; CDR2 reads FQNNGV. CDR3 nucleotides: TGTGCCAGCAGCATAACAGGAGGCAACGAGCAGTACTTC. This encodes CASSITGGNEQYF.

The CDR3 is CASSQGSRGEQYF. CDR3 DNA: TGCGCCAGCAGCCAGGGATCCAGGGGGGAGCAGTACTTC. The chain joins TRBV4-1 to TRBJ2-7, with 7 nucleotides matching TRBD1. The CDR3 is 13 amino acids. V shed 3 bases and J 7 bases; nucleotides not matched to a gene: 6. The germline gives CDR1 MGHRA, CDR2 YSYEKL.

On this clonotype itself: A junction end diverges from the germline sequence, so it may reflect a read error. The chain uses TRBV28 and TRBJ2-7, with 8 bases aligning to TRBD2. This CDR3 has 13 amino acids. CDR1 is MDHEN and CDR2 is SYDVKM in the germline V gene. CDR3 coding DNA: TGTGCCAGCAGTACTAGCGGCTCCTACAAGCAGTACTTC. Translated: CASSTSGSYKQYF.

This chain connects TRBV7-9 to TRBJ1-2; no clear D. Germline V lookup: CDR1 SEHNR, CDR2 FQNEAQ (reference sequence). CDR3 length: 13 residues. Trimming stripped 1 base from V and 8 bases from J, with 11 bases between. CDR3 protein: CASSLEMTQGYTF. CDR3 nucleotides: TGTGCCAGCAGCTTAGAAATGACGCAGGGCTACACCTTC.

This clonotype was detected only a few times. The CDR3 reads CSVGFSGANVLTF. The CDR3 coding sequence is TGCAGCGTTGGATTCTCTGGGGCCAACGTCCTGACTTTC. The chain uses TRBV29-1 and TRBJ2-6; D not certain. Trimming left V 4 bases short and J 0 bases short, with 4 bases between. This CDR3 region has 13 residues. Per the germline V gene, CDR1 is SQVTM and CDR2 is ANQGSEA. Full variable domain (outside the CDR3, taken from reference TRBV29-1 and TRBJ2-6): SAVISQKPSRDICQRGTSLTIQCQVDSQVTMMFWYRQQPGQSLTLIATANQGSEATYESGFVIDKFPISRPNLTFSTLTVSNMSPEDSSIYLCSVGFSGANVLTFGAGSRLTVL.

The chain combines TRBV7-2 with TRBJ2-3; 9 bases are shared with TRBD2. CDR1 is SGHTA and CDR2 is FQGNSA in the germline V gene. CDR3 size: 15 residues. The trim removed 8 bases at V and 5 bases at J, leaving 11 bases unmatched. The CDR3: CASRGGGRGIDTQYF. The CDR3 bases are TGTGCCAGCCGGGGCGGCGGGAGGGGAATAGATACGCAGTATTTT.

The genes are TRBV10-3 and TRBJ2-3; 8 bases map to TRBD2. Per the germline V gene, CDR1 is ENHRY and CDR2 is SYGVKD. J gave up 2 bases and V 3 bases, and 7 bases lay outside the gene matches. This CDR3 is 16 amino acids long. For the CDR3, the DNA is TGTGCCATCAGTGAAAGACTAGCGTCTGCCACAGATACGCAGTATTTT. This codes for CAISERLASATDTQYF.

As regards this clonotype: An end of the junction does not agree with germline; a read error may underlie this. The V gene is TRBV28, the J gene TRBJ2-3, with 9 bases matching TRBD1. The germline CDR1 and CDR2 sequences are MDHEN and SYDVKM. The CDR3 loop spans 15 amino acids. The chain's CDR3 is CAGSSGQGGADTQYF. DNA for the CDR3: TGTGCCGGCAGTTCGGGACAGGGAGGAGCAGATACGCAGTATTTT.

In its sample, this clonotype was seen a few times. The chain is built from TRBV6-6 and TRBJ1-2; 8 nucleotides agree with TRBD1. With V trimmed by 10 bases and J by 0 bases, 10 bases remained unmatched. The germline V gene encodes CDR1 MNHNY and CDR2 SVGAGI (reference sequence). The CDR3 runs to 15 residues. The DNA for the CDR3 is TGTGCCACTACGGATGGGACAGGCACTAACTATGGCTACACCTTC. Its protein product is CATTDGTGTNYGYTF.

In this sample, this clonotype turned up a few times. V usage is TRBV6-5 and J usage is TRBJ1-2; D is possibly TRBD1 (5 bases). The V end was cut by 0 bases, the J end by 4 bases, with 9 bases between. The CDR3 is made up of 14 amino acids. Germline V gives CDR1 MNHEY, CDR2 SVGAGI. For the CDR3, the DNA is TGTGCCAGCAGTTACTCCAGGGTGGGCTATGGCTACACCTTC. This codes for CASSYSRVGYGYTF.

With respect to this clonotype: A much larger clone is a single base away; this may be a read error. The chain carries TRBV12-3 or TRBV12-4 and TRBJ2-7, with 10 bases lining up with TRBD2. Trimming cost V 7 bases and J 2 bases; bases outside gene matches: 8. The CDR3 length is 15 residues. CDR3 in amino acids: CASKQTSGRTYEQYF. The CDR3 nucleotides are TGTGCCAGCAAACAGACTAGCGGGCGGACCTACGAGCAGTACTTC.